The 26 T cell receptor beta chains reported below all come from one sample, sequenced in a study of OX40 agonist ivuxolimab in advanced cancers. Assay used: immunoSEQ multiplex PCR; TCRdb lists only in-frame clones, some missing. The sample holds 65,000 to 80,000 clones; about nine tenths are singletons and the top ten take 0.5% to 0.55%. Source: CD4+ or CD8+ T cells sorted from blood, taken in a trial of the OX40 agonist ivuxolimab. The receptors shown here come from an adult with an advanced solid tumor such as melanoma, head and neck, liver or kidney cancer.

This sequence joins TRBV29-1 and TRBJ2-3, with 9 positions matching TRBD2. V was pared by 5 bases and J by 0 bases, with 6 bases of the junction left unmatched. The CDR3 runs 15 residues. CDR1 is SQVTM, CDR2 ANQGSEA, per germline. The chain's CDR3 is CSVNPGTSSTDTQYF. As DNA, the CDR3 is TGCAGCGTTAACCCCGGGACTAGCAGCACAGATACGCAGTATTTT.

The J gene is TRBJ1-5, the V gene TRBV19; 11 bases align to TRBD1. Trimming cost V 7 bases and J 2 bases; bases outside gene matches: 4. CDR3 size: 15 residues. Germline V gene sequence: CDR1 LNHDA, CDR2 SQIVND (reference sequence). The CDR3 reads CASKGTGGGNQPQHF. The CDR3 DNA follows: TGTGCCAGTAAAGGGACAGGGGGGGGCAATCAGCCCCAGCATTTT.

This clone has just a few counts. The chain carries TRBV2 and TRBJ2-3, with TRBD2 matching 7 bases. Germline CDR1 reads SNHLY; CDR2 reads FYNNEI. V lost 2 bases to trimming and J lost 6 bases; unmatched junction nucleotides: 8. CDR3 length equals 15 residues. The CDR3 DNA sequence: TGTGCCAGCAGTGAACGAGCGGGATATGGGGATACGCAGTATTTT. Its translation: CASSERAGYGDTQYF.

The chain carries TRBV7-9 and TRBJ2-1, with a tentative D call TRBD1 (6 bases). V gave up 6 bases and J gave up 1 base, with 13 bases separating them. The CDR3 loop spans 15 amino acids. CDR1 SEHNR and CDR2 FQNEAQ come from the germline V gene (reference sequence). CDR3 loop: CASRPTGQSYNEQFF. In nucleotides, the CDR3 is TGTGCCAGCAGGCCTACGGGACAATCCTACAATGAGCAGTTCTTC.

In its sample, this clone was seen once. DNA for the CDR3: TGCGCCAGCAGCTTGTCCCCCGGGACAGGGGGAGAAAAACTGTTTTTT. Protein: CASSLSPGTGGEKLFF. The V call is TRBV5-1, the J call TRBJ1-4, with 11 bases fitting TRBD1. CDR1 is SGHRS and CDR2 is YFSETQ in the germline V gene. This CDR3 region has 16 residues. The junction had 7 bases not matched to a gene; V was cut back by 1 base and J by 8 bases.

V is TRBV4-3 and J is TRBJ1-2, with 11 bases fitting TRBD1. This CDR3 is built from 20 residues. Per the germline V gene, CDR1 is LGHNA and CDR2 is YSLEER. Unmatched junction bases numbered 16, after V lost 0 bases and J lost 4 bases. The CDR3: CASSQDPHIPGQGVGYGYTF. The CDR3 coding sequence is TGCGCCAGCAGCCAAGATCCCCACATCCCGGGACAGGGGGTGGGCTATGGCTACACCTTC.

This clone has only one observation. This chain joins TRBV4-3 and TRBJ2-7; tentatively, D is TRBD2 (7 bases). The CDR3 is 18 residues long. The germline gives CDR1 LGHNA, CDR2 YSLEER. V lost 0 bases to trimming and J lost 0 bases, with 18 bases between them. In nucleotides, the CDR3 is TGCGCCAGCAGCCAAGACCTCCCCGCGGGGGCCTTCTCCTACGAGCAGTACTTC. Amino acids: CASSQDLPAGAFSYEQYF.

The chain carries TRBV19 and TRBJ2-2; D might be TRBD1 or TRBD2, each matching 5 bases. The germline V and J ends were trimmed by 2 bases and 11 bases, with 15 bases remaining between them. Germline loops: CDR1 LNHDA, CDR2 SQIVND (reference sequence). This CDR3 contains 14 residues. The CDR3 spells CASSIRGVWRELFF. CDR3 in DNA: TGTGCCAGTAGTATACGGGGCGTGTGGCGAGAGCTGTTTTTT.

The chain is built from TRBV9 and TRBJ1-1; weak D call: TRBD1 (6 bases). The V gene lost 3 bases and the J gene lost 0 bases, with 15 bases spanning the gap. Germline V gene data show CDR1 as SGDLS and CDR2 as YYNGEE. The CDR3 has 16 residues. The CDR3 DNA is TGTGCCAGCAGCGCGCCCGAGGGGGGAATGAACACTGAAGCTTTCTTT. Translated, it gives CASSAPEGGMNTEAFF.

The chain uses TRBV7-8 and TRBJ1-1, with D possibly matching TRBD1 (5 bases). Trimming left V 2 bases short and J 6 bases short, with 19 bases between. CDR3 length equals 16 residues. From germline, CDR1 is SGHVS and CDR2 FQNEAQ. CDR3 bases: TGTGCCAGCAGCTTATATCGGCAGCCCCGGGGCGCTGAAGCTTTCTTT. Amino acids: CASSLYRQPRGAEAFF.

The rearrangement joins TRBV19 to TRBJ2-7, with a weak D call TRBD2 (6 bases). With 5 bases removed from V and 6 bases from J, the gap between germline ends came to 17 bases. CDR3 length equals 14 residues. The germline gives CDR1 LNHDA, CDR2 SQIVND (reference sequence). DNA of the CDR3: TGTGCCAGTAGTCCCGGGAGAAATTCGGGCGAGCAGTACTTC. Translating gives CASSPGRNSGEQYF.

This chain connects TRBV14 to TRBJ2-2, with TRBD2 matching 9 bases. V shed 2 bases and J 7 bases; nucleotides not matched to a gene: 14. This CDR3 comprises 18 residues. Looked up from germline, CDR1 is SGHDN and CDR2 is FVKESK. This CDR3 is CASSQKSRLAGIIGELFF. The DNA of the CDR3 is TGTGCCAGCAGCCAAAAGTCAAGGCTAGCGGGGATCATCGGGGAGCTGTTTTTT.

The chain recombines TRBV4-1 with TRBJ2-1; 12 bases are shared with TRBD2. V lost 4 bases, J lost 4 bases, and 2 bases stayed unmatched. The germline gives CDR1 MGHRA, CDR2 YSYEKL. CDR3 length: 15 amino acids. The CDR3 loop reads CASSPGLAGYNEQFF. CDR3 sequence (DNA): TGCGCCAGCAGCCCGGGACTAGCGGGTTACAATGAGCAGTTCTTC.

As concerns this clone: The same CDR3 can be traced to other DNA sequences in this sample. The gene calls are TRBV9 and TRBJ2-6, with no clear D. The CDR3 is 15 residues long. Germline lookup yields CDR1 SGDLS and CDR2 YYNGEE. Trimming cost V 0 bases and J 0 bases, with 4 bases left between them. The CDR3 nucleotides read TGTGCCAGCAGCGTAGTAGGCTCTGGGGCCAACGTCCTGACTTTC. As protein: CASSVVGSGANVLTF.

The chain combines TRBV29-1 with TRBJ2-7; D is ambiguous. From germline, CDR1 is SQVTM and CDR2 ANQGSEA. The CDR3 runs 13 residues. V was shortened by 4 bases and J by 1 base, with 11 bases between the two germline ends. The CDR3 loop is CSVVGDASYEQYF. CDR3 bases: TGCAGCGTTGTGGGTGACGCTTCCTACGAGCAGTACTTC.

This chain joins TRBV7-8 and TRBJ1-1; the D is unclear. The CDR3 runs to 12 residues. Trimming stripped 3 bases from V and 10 bases from J, with 12 bases between. Germline CDR1 SGHVS, CDR2 FQNEAQ. The CDR3 here is CASSFPRLGAFF. CDR3 sequence (DNA): TGTGCCAGCAGCTTTCCCCGACTGGGAGCTTTCTTT.

The chain recombines TRBV9 with TRBJ2-3, with a weak D call TRBD2 (6 bases). The ends were cut back, 2 bases at V and 5 bases at J, with 15 bases in the middle. The CDR3 runs 15 residues. Germline V gene sequence: CDR1 SGDLS, CDR2 YYNGEE. The CDR3 DNA is TGTGCCAGCAGCGTTATCCCGGGGAGGATAGATACGCAGTATTTT. Protein: CASSVIPGRIDTQYF.

This sequence joins TRBV6-1 and TRBJ2-1, with TRBD2 matching over 11 bases. The CDR3 is 15 amino acids. J was trimmed by 6 bases and V by 0 bases; bases with no gene match: 1. From germline, CDR1 is MNHNS and CDR2 SASEGT. CDR3 nucleotide sequence: TGTGCCAGCAGTGAAGCGGGACTAGCGGTCAATGAGCAGTTCTTC. Protein product: CASSEAGLAVNEQFF.

This sequence joins TRBV11-2 and TRBJ2-2; possibly TRBD1 for D (6 bases). The V and J ends lost 5 bases and 0 bases respectively, with 19 bases between them. The CDR3 runs to 18 residues. CDR1 SGHAT and CDR2 FQNNGV come from the germline V gene. CDR3 nucleotide sequence: TGTGCCAGCAGCGCAGGGCGCCGGGACAATTCGAACACCGGGGAGCTGTTTTTT. Its translation is CASSAGRRDNSNTGELFF.

The V and J genes are TRBV7-2 and TRBJ2-1, with D perhaps assigned TRBD1 or TRBD2 (5 bases each). There are 15 residues in the CDR3. Germline V gene data show CDR1 as SGHTA and CDR2 as FQGNSA. V gave up 6 bases and J gave up 4 bases, with 16 bases separating them. As DNA, the CDR3 is TGTGCCAGCAGTCCCGGGACCACCCTATACAATGAGCAGTTCTTC. Protein product: CASSPGTTLYNEQFF.

This chain uses TRBV9 with TRBJ2-1, with D possibly TRBD2 on 5 matching bases. Germline CDR1 reads SGDLS; CDR2 reads YYNGEE. The CDR3 consists of 15 residues. Trimming left V 3 bases short and J 0 bases short, with 10 bases between. The CDR3 DNA reads as TGTGCCAGCAGCGCAGGACTGTTCTCCTACAATGAGCAGTTCTTC. Translating it yields CASSAGLFSYNEQFF.

The chain employs TRBV7-9 and TRBJ2-2, with TRBD2 identical over 7 bases. The junction had 25 bases not matched to a gene; V was cut back by 5 bases and J by 13 bases. The CDR3 contains 18 residues. Germline V CDR1 and CDR2: SEHNR, FQNEAQ (reference sequence). CDR3 sequence: CASSPVGAGSGGRRVLFF. CDR3 in DNA: TGTGCCAGCAGCCCCGTTGGAGCGGGGAGTGGGGGTCGGCGTGTGCTGTTTTTT.

The chain has TRBV6-1 and TRBJ1-2, with 7 bases lining up with TRBD1. The CDR3 has 14 residues. V shed 7 bases and J 4 bases; nucleotides not matched to a gene: 9. The germline V gene encodes CDR1 MNHNS and CDR2 SASEGT. This chain's CDR3 is CASTMNRDSYGYTF. Here the CDR3 DNA reads TGTGCCAGCACTATGAACCGGGACAGCTATGGCTACACCTTC.

This clone was seen just once. This chain joins TRBV6-5 and TRBJ1-1, with D tentatively TRBD1 (6 bases). Trimming cost V 8 bases and J 0 bases, with 13 bases left between them. The CDR3 runs 14 residues. The germline V gene encodes CDR1 MNHEY and CDR2 SVGAGI. Here the CDR3 DNA reads TGTGCCAGCTCAGGGTGGACAGTGAACACTGAAGCTTTCTTT. Translated: CASSGWTVNTEAFF.

The chain carries TRBV25-1 and TRBJ2-7, with 7 positions matching TRBD2. With 5 bases clipped from V and 5 bases from J, the junction kept 3 bases outside the gene matches. The CDR3 spans 12 residues. CDR1 and CDR2 from the germline V gene are MGHDK and SYGVNS. The CDR3: CASSSGGDEQYF. CDR3 in DNA: TGTGCCAGCAGTTCGGGGGGAGACGAGCAGTACTTC.

The CDR3: CASSEFAGVGGYNEQFF. The CDR3 DNA is TGTGCCAGCAGTGAATTCGCGGGAGTGGGTGGGTACAATGAGCAGTTCTTC. This sequence joins TRBV25-1 and TRBJ2-1, with 7 bases that match TRBD2. Germline V gene sequence: CDR1 MGHDK, CDR2 SYGVNS. CDR3 length equals 17 residues. J lost 4 bases, V lost 1 base, and 10 bases had no gene match.